This passage covers 17 T cell receptor beta chains from one sample sequenced in a study of cytomegalovirus exposure and HLA in healthy donors. Vbeta (60) and Jbeta (13) primers were used in the PCR. Sequencing was performed with immunoSEQ multiplex PCR; in TCRdb, only in-frame clones are kept and a portion is missing. Among some 120,000 clones, 65% to 80% were seen once, and the ten largest hold 9.5% to 15%. The material sequenced was PBMCs. The origin of the receptors is a woman aged 40 to 50 in good health and CMV-seropositive.

The chain combines TRBV27 with TRBJ1-1; 7 positions agree with TRBD1. V trimming: 5 bases; J trimming: 6 bases; junction bases outside the gene matches: 6. Germline V gene sequence: CDR1 MNHEY, CDR2 SMNVEV (reference sequence). This CDR3 comprises 13 residues. In DNA form, the CDR3 reads TGTGCCAGCAGTGCGACAGGGCGCGCTGAAGCTTTCTTT. It specifies CASSATGRAEAFF.

The gene calls are TRBV7-9 and TRBJ1-1; D gene uncertain. Germline loops: CDR1 SEHNR, CDR2 FQNEAQ (reference sequence). There are 13 residues in the CDR3. Between the trimmed V and J ends, which lost 4 bases and 0 bases, there was a span of 6 bases. CDR3 DNA sequence: TGTGCCAGCAGCTCGGGGTTGAACACTGAAGCTTTCTTT. This translates into CASSSGLNTEAFF.

The chain carries TRBV7-3 and TRBJ2-1; 12 nucleotides align to TRBD2. Germline-derived CDR1 and CDR2 are SGHTA and FQGTGA. This CDR3 region has 18 residues. J gave up 2 bases and V 1 base, and 6 bases lay outside the gene matches. CDR3 DNA: TGTGCCAGCAGCTTAAACATCAGGACTAGCGGGGCCTACAATGAGCAGTTCTTC. It specifies CASSLNIRTSGAYNEQFF.

The CDR3 protein is CAISEATNPGRGGYTF. CDR3 nucleotide sequence: TGTGCCATCAGTGAGGCTACGAATCCAGGACGAGGGGGCTACACCTTC. This rearrangement joins TRBV10-3 to TRBJ1-2; no clear D. V gave up 2 bases and J gave up 8 bases, with 21 bases separating them. The germline gives CDR1 ENHRY, CDR2 SYGVKD. The CDR3 loop spans 16 amino acids.

The chain carries TRBV5-6 and TRBJ1-5; D gene unclear. V was pared by 0 bases and J by 5 bases, with 9 bases between. The V gene's germline CDR1 is SGHDT and CDR2 YYEEEE. The CDR3 has 14 amino acids. The CDR3 DNA is TGTGCCAGCAGCTTGGTGGGGAGGGATCAGCCCCAGCATTTT. Amino acid sequence: CASSLVGRDQPQHF.

The rearrangement links TRBV18 to TRBJ1-4; D remains ambiguous. The V gene's germline CDR1 is KGHSH and CDR2 LQKENI. The CDR3 sequence is 14 residues long. The V gene lost 6 bases and the J gene lost 4 bases, with 12 bases spanning the gap. The CDR3 nucleotides are TGTGCCAGCTCCTCCGGGAACGGTAATGAAAAACTGTTTTTT. Translation gives CASSSGNGNEKLFF. The full variable domain, rest sourced from reference TRBV18 and TRBJ1-4, is NAGVMQNPRHLVRRRGQEARLRCSPMKGHSHVYWYRQLPEEGLKFMVYLQKENIIDESGMPKERFSAEFPKEGPSILRIQQVVRGDSAAYFCASSSGNGNEKLFFGSGTQLSVL.

The chain joins TRBV6-1 to TRBJ2-2; 9 positions agree with TRBD2. Germline V gives CDR1 MNHNS, CDR2 SASEGT. CDR3 length: 15 amino acids. V trimming: 8 bases; J trimming: 2 bases; junction bases outside the gene matches: 6. The CDR3 region has the DNA TGTGCCAGCCGAATAGCGGGAGTCAACACCGGGGAGCTGTTTTTT. Encoded protein: CASRIAGVNTGELFF.

This sequence joins TRBV2 and TRBJ1-2, with D perhaps matching TRBD1 (6 bases). Trimming left V 7 bases short and J 5 bases short, with 8 bases between. This CDR3 region has 11 residues. Germline V gene data show CDR1 as SNHLY and CDR2 as FYNNEI. The CDR3 loop is CASTGVYGYTF. Here the CDR3 DNA reads TGTGCCAGCACAGGGGTGTATGGCTACACCTTC.

The chain carries TRBV18 and TRBJ2-3, with D perhaps matching TRBD2 (6 bases). Trimming shortened V by 11 bases and J by 2 bases, and 20 bases separated the two germline ends. This CDR3 has 15 amino acids. Looked up from germline, CDR1 is KGHSH and CDR2 is LQKENI. This chain's CDR3 is CAGKRAEDYTDTQYF. DNA for the CDR3: TGTGCCGGGAAGCGGGCAGAAGATTACACAGATACGCAGTATTTT.

The V call is TRBV28, the J call TRBJ1-2; no firm D call. Trimming took 5 bases from V and 7 from J, leaving 8 bases between them. Germline V gene data show CDR1 as MDHEN and CDR2 as SYDVKM. This CDR3 has 11 amino acids. In nucleotides, the CDR3 is TGTGCCAGCAGTGAACGAGGTGGCTACACCTTC. Protein: CASSERGGYTF.

The chain has TRBV11-2 and TRBJ1-3, with unresolved D. The CDR3 runs 15 residues. Deletions cut 5 bases from V and 0 bases from J, with 11 bases between. Germline CDR1 SGHAT, CDR2 FQNNGV. The CDR3 DNA reads TGTGCCAGCAGCCGAGGACTCATCTCTGGAAACACCATATATTTT. It specifies CASSRGLISGNTIYF.

CDR3 in amino acids: CAWSPSRTGVNTIYF. CDR3 sequence (DNA): TGTGCCTGGAGTCCATCAAGGACAGGGGTGAACACCATATATTTT. This rearrangement joins TRBV30 to TRBJ1-3, with 9 nucleotides matching TRBD1. The CDR3 totals 15 residues. From germline, CDR1 is GTSNPN and CDR2 SVGIG (reference sequence). After removal of 2 bases from V and 7 bases from J, the junction contained 9 bases not matched to a gene. Full variable domain (rest looked up from reference TRBV30 and TRBJ1-3): SQTIHQWPATLVQPVGSPLSLECTVEGTSNPNLYWYRQAAGRGLQLLFYSVGIGQISSEVPQNLSASRPQDRQFILSSKKLLLSDSGFYLCAWSPSRTGVNTIYFGEGSWLTVV.

The genes are TRBV28 and TRBJ2-7; maybe TRBD1 (6 bases). This CDR3 contains 13 residues. The ends were cut back, 1 base at V and 2 bases at J, with 6 bases in the middle. Germline V gene lookup returns CDR1 MDHEN and CDR2 SYDVKM. Here the CDR3 reads CASSLYRAYEQYF. CDR3 bases: TGTGCCAGCAGTTTATACAGGGCCTACGAGCAGTACTTC.

This clone occurred a few times. This chain links TRBV5-4 with TRBJ2-3; 8 bases fit TRBD2. The CDR3 loop spans 16 amino acids. J was trimmed by 0 bases and V by 3 bases; bases with no gene match: 6. From germline, CDR1 is SGHNT and CDR2 YYREEE (reference sequence). In DNA, the CDR3 is TGTGCCAGCAGCTCCCAAGCGGGGGTGAGCACAGATACGCAGTATTTT. Translated: CASSSQAGVSTDTQYF.

This clone has only one observation. This chain joins TRBV30 and TRBJ1-2, with a tentative D call TRBD1 (6 bases). The germline gives CDR1 GTSNPN, CDR2 SVGIG (reference sequence). V gave up 1 base and J gave up 6 bases, with 12 bases separating them. This CDR3 spans 13 amino acids. The DNA of the CDR3 is TGTGCCTGGAGTGCGGGGGGGGGCGATGGCTACACCTTC. Translated: CAWSAGGGDGYTF.

The CDR3 DNA reads TGCGCCAGCAGACGTGGACAGGGGAGGAACGAGCAGTACTTC. Amino acid sequence: CASRRGQGRNEQYF. The V and J genes are TRBV5-1 and TRBJ2-7, with 9 nucleotides matching TRBD1. The trim removed 5 bases at V and 5 bases at J, leaving 8 bases unmatched. The CDR3 consists of 14 residues. The germline gives CDR1 SGHRS, CDR2 YFSETQ.

The V call is TRBV5-1, the J call TRBJ1-5; 10 bases map to TRBD1. Germline loops: CDR1 SGHRS, CDR2 YFSETQ. This CDR3 has 15 residues. V shed 0 bases, J shed 4 bases, and the junction held 1 base outside the gene matches. The CDR3 spells CASSLGQGANQPQHF. The CDR3 bases are TGCGCCAGCAGCTTGGGACAGGGGGCGAATCAGCCCCAGCATTTT.